Listed below are T cell receptor beta chains from one sample, sequenced in a study of glioma-infiltrating T cells. From the multiplex PCR reads, TCRdb called clonotypes with MiXCR, one entry per CDR3 protein. The data hold approximately 110,000 distinct CDR3 sequences, with less than 30% observed a single time. The sequencing input was glioma tissue, nonneoplastic brain tissue, or PBMCs (not recorded which). These receptors all come from a human donor with low-grade glioma or glioblastoma, undergoing nonglioma brain surgery, or in good health (not recorded which). Both conserved end residues are part of each CDR3. The D gene is left open where the match is weak. Size tells how often a clone was seen (once, few, many) or the class of an expanded clone, and some rows leave it out.

NA | TRBJ2-1 | NA | TRBV27 | CDTEDNEHFF | TGTGACACCGAAGACAATGAACATTTCTTC
many | TRBJ1-2 | NA | TRBV28 | CASSLSGRIREGYTF | TGTGCCAGCAGTTTATCGGGGAGGATCAGGGAAGGCTACACCTTC
many | TRBJ2-1 | NA | TRBV20-1 | CSAEPLLASTYNEQFF | TGCAGTGCTGAGCCATTATTAGCGAGCACCTACAATGAGCAGTTCTTC
NA | TRBJ1-1 | NA | TRBV5-5 | CTSSADVNTEAFF | TGTACCAGCAGCGCGGACGTGAACACTGAAGCTTTCTTT
few | TRBJ1-1 | TRBD1 | TRBV29-1 | CSAFTGGASTEAFF | TGCAGCGCCTTTACAGGGGGCGCGAGCACTGAAGCTTTCTTT
NA | TRBJ2-6 | NA | TRBV5-1 | CAGSLTGSGANVLTF | TGCGCCGGCAGCTTGACCGGGTCTGGGGCCAACGTCCTGACTTTC
many | TRBJ2-7 | TRBD1 | TRBV7-6 | CASSLAPGQSYEQYF | TGTGCCAGCAGCTTAGCCCCGGGACAGTCCTACGAGCAGTACTTC
NA | TRBJ2-7 | TRBD1 | TRBV4-2 | CASSQGGPGQSYEQYF | TGTGCCAGCAGCCAAGGGGGACCGGGACAGAGTTACGAGCAGTACTTC
many | TRBJ1-1 | NA | TRBV7-8 | CASSHQRDTEAFF | TGTGCCAGCAGCCATCAGAGGGACACTGAAGCTTTCTTT
many | TRBJ2-7 | NA | TRBV18 | CASSLADEQYF | TGTGCCAGCTCCCTGGCGGACGAGCAGTACTTC
many | TRBJ2-3 | NA | TRBV5-1 | CASSLGDNTDTQYF | TGCGCCAGCAGCTTGGGGGATAACACAGATACGCAGTATTTT
many | TRBJ2-6 | NA | TRBV5-4 | CASSLGLRRSGANVLTF | TGTGCCAGCAGCCTGGGTCTTAGAAGGTCCGGGGCCAACGTCCTGACTTTC
many | TRBJ2-1 | NA | TRBV20-1 | CSARGYSYNEQFF | TGCAGTGCGAGGGGCTACTCCTACAATGAGCAGTTCTTC
once | TRBJ2-5 | TRBD2 | TRBV20-1 | CSESAGVKTQYF | TGCAGTGAAAGCGCGGGGGTAAAGACCCAGTACTTC
many | TRBJ2-7 | NA | TRBV27 | CASSPPSPGEQYF | TGTGCCAGCAGTCCCCCCTCCCCCGGGGAGCAGTACTTC
many | TRBJ2-3 | TRBD1 | TRBV28 | CASRTQGAETDTQYF | TGTGCCAGCAGGACGCAGGGGGCTGAGACAGATACGCAGTATTTT
many | TRBJ1-5 | NA | TRBV7-6 | CASSLGGTTQPQHF | TGTGCCAGCAGCTTAGGGGGGACAACTCAGCCCCAGCATTTT
NA | TRBJ2-5 | NA | TRBV6-2/TRBV6-3 | CASSYRGTETQYF | TGTGCCAGCAGTTACCGCGGTACAGAGACCCAGTACTTC
few | TRBJ2-1 | TRBD2 | TRBV19 | CASSIDRGDEQFF | TGTGCCAGTAGTATAGATCGGGGGGATGAGCAGTTCTTC
few | TRBJ2-3 | NA | TRBV29-1 | CSVPGGAGTDTQYF | TGCAGCGTGCCCGGGGGCGCGGGCACAGATACTCAGTATTTT
many | TRBJ1-3 | NA | TRBV20-1 | CSAFQSLGNTIYF | TGCAGTGCGTTTCAGTCTCTGGGAAACACCATATATTTT
few | TRBJ2-3 | NA | TRBV24-1 | CATSDWPEVSGDTQYF | TGTGCCACCAGTGATTGGCCTGAAGTAAGTGGTGATACGCAGTATTTT
many | TRBJ2-7 | NA | TRBV4-3 | CASSQGAGAPYEQYF | TGCGCCAGCAGCCAAGGGGCGGGGGCCCCTTACGAGCAGTACTTC
NA | TRBJ2-1 | NA | TRBV10-3 | CATDAGASYNEQFF | TGTGCCACGGATGCGGGCGCGTCCTACAATGAGCAGTTCTTC
NA | TRBJ1-2 | TRBD1 | TRBV27 | CASRSYRGENGYTF | TGTGCCAGCAGATCCTACAGGGGGGAGAACGGCTACACCTTC
many | TRBJ2-7 | TRBD1 | TRBV4-2 | CASSPPGQGLYAYEQYF | TGTGCCAGCAGCCCACCGGGACAGGGATTATACGCCTACGAGCAGTACTTC
many | TRBJ1-1 | TRBD1 | TRBV29-1 | CSVQGQGGDGKEAFF | TGCAGCGTCCAGGGACAGGGGGGGGATGGAAAGGAAGCTTTCTTT
many | TRBJ1-2 | NA | TRBV20-1 | CSARIQGVDGYTF | TGCAGTGCTAGGATTCAGGGTGTTGATGGCTACACCTTC
many | TRBJ1-5 | TRBD1 | TRBV7-2 | CASSARTGSNQPQHF | TGTGCCAGCAGCGCCCGGACAGGGAGCAATCAGCCCCAGCATTTT
NA | TRBJ2-1 | NA | TRBV3-1 | CASSQLGLNNERFF | TGTGCCAGCAGCCAACTTGGGCTCAACAATGAGCGGTTCTTC
many | TRBJ2-1 | TRBD1 | TRBV2 | CASSGTRDRVSYNEQFF | TGTGCCAGCAGTGGAACCCGGGACAGGGTTTCCTACAATGAGCAGTTCTTC
many | TRBJ1-1 | NA | TRBV30 | CAWSQLQGRTEAFF | TGTGCCTGGAGCCAACTCCAGGGGCGGACTGAAGCTTTCTTT
many | TRBJ2-7 | TRBD2 | TRBV7-2 | CASSLKRPSGKTYEQYF | TGTGCCAGCAGCTTAAAAAGGCCGAGCGGGAAGACCTACGAGCAGTACTTC
many | TRBJ2-7 | TRBD1 | TRBV5-1 | CASSPGTGEDEQYF | TGCGCCAGCAGCCCGGGGACAGGGGAAGACGAGCAGTACTTC
many | TRBJ2-3 | NA | TRBV7-2 | CASSPEPSTDTQYF | TGTGCCAGCAGCCCGGAGCCTAGCACAGATACGCAGTATTTT
NA | TRBJ2-5 | TRBD2 | TRBV6-2/TRBV6-3 | CASSRLAVTDTRYF | TGTGCCAGCAGTCGACTAGCGGTTACAGATACGCGGTACTTC
few | TRBJ2-3 | TRBD2 | TRBV4-1 | CASRREGQVAIPTDTQYF | TGCGCCAGCAGGCGGGAGGGCCAAGTGGCCATCCCCACAGATACGCAGTATTTT
many | TRBJ2-7 | NA | TRBV28 | CASRMAGVYEQYF | TGTGCCAGCAGGATGGCGGGTGTCTACGAGCAGTACTTC
NA | TRBJ1-4 | NA | TRBV7-6 | CASSLVPGLNEKLFF | TGTGCCAGCAGCTTAGTCCCGGGCCTTAATGAAAAACTGTTTTTT
many | TRBJ2-3 | NA | TRBV29-1 | CSVKGASTDTQYF | TGCAGCGTGAAAGGGGCTAGCACAGATACGCAGTATTTT
once | TRBJ2-7 | TRBD2 | TRBV20-1 | CSAPGLAGVSGQYF | TGCAGTGCTCCCGGACTAGCGGGGGTCTCAGGGCAGTACTTC
few | TRBJ1-1 | NA | TRBV12-5 | CASGWGGTEAFF | TGTGCTAGTGGTTGGGGAGGCACTGAAGCTTTCTTT
many | TRBJ1-1 | NA | TRBV20-1 | CSARQVLNTEAFF | TGCAGTGCTAGACAGGTTTTGAACACTGAAGCTTTCTTT
NA | TRBJ2-1 | TRBD2 | TRBV2 | CASSPRLAGVAEQFF | TGTGCCAGCAGTCCGCGACTAGCGGGAGTGGCTGAGCAGTTCTTC
many | TRBJ2-7 | TRBD1 | TRBV20-1 | CSVWDRATYEQYF | TGCAGTGTCTGGGACAGGGCTACCTACGAGCAGTACTTC
few | TRBJ2-3 | NA | TRBV3-1 | CASSLLRGGGTDTQYF | TGTGCCAGCAGCCTCCTTCGAGGGGGTGGCACAGATACGCAGTATTTT
many | TRBJ2-7 | NA | TRBV27 | CASSPTLYRYEQYF | TGTGCCAGCAGTCCAACACTTTATCGGTACGAGCAGTACTTC
few | TRBJ2-7 | TRBD1 | TRBV18 | CASSYRGHYEQYF | TGTGCCAGCTCGTACAGGGGTCACTACGAGCAGTACTTC
many | TRBJ2-1 | TRBD2 | TRBV6-1 | CASSDRGATSGRYNEQFF | TGTGCCAGCAGTGACAGGGGTGCGACTAGCGGGAGGTATAATGAGCAGTTCTTC
NA | TRBJ1-1 | NA | TRBV30 | CAWSARTVNTEAFF | TGTGCCTGGAGTGCTCGGACAGTGAACACTGAAGCTTTCTTT
many | TRBJ2-2 | NA | TRBV4-2 | CASSLMTGGTGELFF | TGTGCCAGCAGCTTGATGACAGGAGGGACCGGGGAGCTGTTTTTT